The following is a T cell receptor beta chain sequence with its context. Germline CDR1 and CDR2: SGHAT and FQNNGV. There are 14 residues in the CDR3. V was pared by 5 bases and J by 3 bases, with 14 bases between. This sample is part of a study of blood T cell repertoires in COVID-19. Original handling: Estimated nucleated cell counts came from reference gene primer amplification. The repertoire was sequenced with immunoSEQ multiplex PCR; TCRdb's copy has only in-frame clones and lacks some. V and J calls and clone size are given by that table; D and trimming were obtained from the DNA. The repertoire holds around 73,000 clones, with 65% to 85% as singletons.

The source is a woman aged 55-75 years with acute or convalescent COVID-19. This rearrangement joins TRBV11-2 to TRBJ2-7; D perhaps matches TRBD1 (6 bases). Input material: peripheral blood. In DNA, the CDR3 is TGTGCCAGCAGCCCCGCAGGGGTGGGCTACGAGCAGTACTTC. Its translation is CASSPAGVGYEQYF.